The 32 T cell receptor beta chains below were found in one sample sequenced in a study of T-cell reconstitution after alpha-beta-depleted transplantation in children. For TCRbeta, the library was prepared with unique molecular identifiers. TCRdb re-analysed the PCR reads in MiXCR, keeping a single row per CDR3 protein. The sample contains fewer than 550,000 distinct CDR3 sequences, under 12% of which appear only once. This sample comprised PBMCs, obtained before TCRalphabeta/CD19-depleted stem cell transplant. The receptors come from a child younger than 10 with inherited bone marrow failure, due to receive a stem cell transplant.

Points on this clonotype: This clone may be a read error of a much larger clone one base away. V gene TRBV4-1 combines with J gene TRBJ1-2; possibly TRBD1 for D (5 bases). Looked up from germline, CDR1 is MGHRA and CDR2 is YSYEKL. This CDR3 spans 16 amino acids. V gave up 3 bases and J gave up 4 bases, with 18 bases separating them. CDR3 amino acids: CASSHDRGLISYGYTF. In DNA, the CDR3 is TGCGCCAGCAGCCACGATCGGGGACTCATTTCCTATGGCTACACCTTC.

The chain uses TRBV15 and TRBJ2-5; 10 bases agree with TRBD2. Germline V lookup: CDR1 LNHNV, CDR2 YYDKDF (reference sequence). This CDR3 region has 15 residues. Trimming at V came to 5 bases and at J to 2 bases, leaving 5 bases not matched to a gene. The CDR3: CATSARTSGQETQYF. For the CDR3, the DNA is TGTGCCACCAGCGCACGGACTAGCGGACAAGAGACCCAGTACTTC.

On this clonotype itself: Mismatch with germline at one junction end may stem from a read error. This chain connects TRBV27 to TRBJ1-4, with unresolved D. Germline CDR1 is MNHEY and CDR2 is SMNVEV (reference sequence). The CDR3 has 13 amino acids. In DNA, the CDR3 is TGTGCCAGCAGTTTCGGCAGTAATGAAAAACTGGTTTTT. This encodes CASSFGSNEKLVF.

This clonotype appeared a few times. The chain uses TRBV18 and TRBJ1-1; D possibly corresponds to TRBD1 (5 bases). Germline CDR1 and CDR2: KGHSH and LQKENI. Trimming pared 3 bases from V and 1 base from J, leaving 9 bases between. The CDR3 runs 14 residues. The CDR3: CASSPTTANTEAFF. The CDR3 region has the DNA TGTGCCAGCTCACCGACGACAGCGAACACTGAAGCTTTCTTT.

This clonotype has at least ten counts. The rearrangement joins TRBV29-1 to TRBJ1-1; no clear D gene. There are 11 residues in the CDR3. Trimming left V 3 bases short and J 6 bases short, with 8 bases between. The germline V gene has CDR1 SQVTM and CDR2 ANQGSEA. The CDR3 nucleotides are TGCAGCGTTGACATGCGGTCTGAAGCTTTCTTT. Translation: CSVDMRSEAFF.

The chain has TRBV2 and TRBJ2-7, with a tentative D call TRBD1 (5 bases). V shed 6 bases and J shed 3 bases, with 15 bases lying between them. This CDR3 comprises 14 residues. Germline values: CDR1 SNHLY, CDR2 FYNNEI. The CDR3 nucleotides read TGTGCCAGCAGAGGCGACACAGGCGGCTACGAGCAGTACTTC. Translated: CASRGDTGGYEQYF.

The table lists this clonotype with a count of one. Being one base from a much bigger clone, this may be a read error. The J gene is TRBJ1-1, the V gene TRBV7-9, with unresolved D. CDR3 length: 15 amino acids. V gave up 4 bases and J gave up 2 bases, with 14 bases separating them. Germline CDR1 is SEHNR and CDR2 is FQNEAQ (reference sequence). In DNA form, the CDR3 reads TGTGCCAGCAGCTCGTTCAGGCGGCGAAACACTGAAGCTTTCTTT. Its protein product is CASSSFRRRNTEAFF.

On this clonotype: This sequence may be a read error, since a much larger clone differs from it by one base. The CDR3 sequence is CASSEMRTGDYGYTF. The CDR3 DNA follows: TGTGCCAGCAGTGAAATGCGGACAGGGGACTATGGCTACACCTTC. The chain is built from TRBV25-1 and TRBJ1-2; 9 nucleotides agree with TRBD1. This CDR3 region has 15 residues. The V gene end was trimmed by 2 bases and the J gene end by 3 bases; junction bases not matched to a gene: 4. Germline CDR1 reads MGHDK; CDR2 reads SYGVNS.

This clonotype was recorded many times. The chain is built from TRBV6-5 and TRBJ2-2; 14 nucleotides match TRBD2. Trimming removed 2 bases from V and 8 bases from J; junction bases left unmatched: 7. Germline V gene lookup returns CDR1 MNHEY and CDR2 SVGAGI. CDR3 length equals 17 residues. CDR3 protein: CASSYGTSGRYMGELFF. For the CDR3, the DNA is TGTGCCAGCAGTTACGGGACTAGCGGGAGATATATGGGGGAGCTGTTTTTT.

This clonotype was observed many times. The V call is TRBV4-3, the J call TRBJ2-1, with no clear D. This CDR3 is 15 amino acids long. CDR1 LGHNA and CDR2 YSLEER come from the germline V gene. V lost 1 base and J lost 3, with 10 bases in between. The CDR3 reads CASSQGRGHYNEQFF. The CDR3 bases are TGCGCCAGCAGCCAAGGCCGCGGCCACTACAATGAGCAGTTCTTC.

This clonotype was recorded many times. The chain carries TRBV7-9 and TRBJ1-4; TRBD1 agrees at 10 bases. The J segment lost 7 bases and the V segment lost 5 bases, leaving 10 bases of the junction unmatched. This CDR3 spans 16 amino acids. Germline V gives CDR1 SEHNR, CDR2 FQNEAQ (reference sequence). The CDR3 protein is CASSASDRGRFEKLFF. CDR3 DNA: TGTGCCAGCAGCGCATCCGACAGGGGGCGCTTTGAAAAACTGTTTTTT.

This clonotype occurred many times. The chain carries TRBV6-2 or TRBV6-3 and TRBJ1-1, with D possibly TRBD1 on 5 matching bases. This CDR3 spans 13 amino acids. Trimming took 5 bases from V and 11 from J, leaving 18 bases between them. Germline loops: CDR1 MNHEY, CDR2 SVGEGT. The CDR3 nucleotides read TGTGCCAGCAGTACCTTCGGGGCCACGGGGGCTTTCTTT. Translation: CASSTFGATGAFF.

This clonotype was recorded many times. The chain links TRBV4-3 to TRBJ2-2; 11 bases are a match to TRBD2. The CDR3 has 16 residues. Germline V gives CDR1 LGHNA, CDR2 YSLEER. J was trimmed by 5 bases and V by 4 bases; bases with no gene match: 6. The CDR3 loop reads CASSLGTSGTTGELFF. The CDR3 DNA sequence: TGCGCCAGCAGCCTCGGGACTAGCGGAACAACCGGGGAGCTGTTTTTT.

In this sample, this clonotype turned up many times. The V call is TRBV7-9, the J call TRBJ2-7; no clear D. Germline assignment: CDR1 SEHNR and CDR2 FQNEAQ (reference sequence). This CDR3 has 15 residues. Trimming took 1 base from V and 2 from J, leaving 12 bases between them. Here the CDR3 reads CASSLVVRPTYEQYF. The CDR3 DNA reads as TGTGCCAGCAGCTTAGTGGTACGGCCTACCTACGAGCAGTACTTC.

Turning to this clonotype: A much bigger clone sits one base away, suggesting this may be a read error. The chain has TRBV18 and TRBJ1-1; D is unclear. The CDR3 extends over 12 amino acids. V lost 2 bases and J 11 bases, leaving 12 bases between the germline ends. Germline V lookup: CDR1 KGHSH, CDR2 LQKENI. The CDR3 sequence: CASSPSGLDAFF. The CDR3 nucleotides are TGTGCCAGCTCACCATCCGGGCTAGACGCTTTCTTT.

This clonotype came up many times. The CDR3 DNA reads as TGCAGTGCTAGTTCGACAGGTCCCTACGAGCAGTACTTC. Translated, it gives CSASSTGPYEQYF. The chain is built from TRBV20-1 and TRBJ2-7; D may be TRBD1 (6 bases). Trimming took 3 bases from V and 2 from J, leaving 11 bases between them. Germline-derived CDR1 and CDR2 are DFQATT and SNEGSKA (reference sequence). The CDR3 is made up of 13 amino acids.

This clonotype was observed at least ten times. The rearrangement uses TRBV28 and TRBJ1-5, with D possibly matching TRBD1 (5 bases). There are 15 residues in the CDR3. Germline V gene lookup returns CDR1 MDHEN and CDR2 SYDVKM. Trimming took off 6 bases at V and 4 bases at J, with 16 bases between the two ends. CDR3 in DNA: TGTGCCAGCAGCTTACGGGGGACGTCAAATCAGCCCCAGCATTTT. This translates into CASSLRGTSNQPQHF.

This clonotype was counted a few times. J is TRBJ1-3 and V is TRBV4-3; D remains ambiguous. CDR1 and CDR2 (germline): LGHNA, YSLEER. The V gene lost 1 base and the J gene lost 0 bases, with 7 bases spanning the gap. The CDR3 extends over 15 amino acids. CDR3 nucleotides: TGCGCCAGCAGCCAAGGGCCTCGCTCTGGAAACACCATATATTTT. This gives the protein CASSQGPRSGNTIYF.

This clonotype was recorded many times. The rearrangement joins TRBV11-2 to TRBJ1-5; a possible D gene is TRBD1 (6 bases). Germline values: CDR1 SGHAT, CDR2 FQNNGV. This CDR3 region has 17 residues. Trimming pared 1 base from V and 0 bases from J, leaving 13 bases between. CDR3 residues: CASSLGSGTFSNQPQHF. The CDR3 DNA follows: TGTGCCAGCAGCTTAGGGTCCGGGACATTTAGCAATCAGCCCCAGCATTTT.

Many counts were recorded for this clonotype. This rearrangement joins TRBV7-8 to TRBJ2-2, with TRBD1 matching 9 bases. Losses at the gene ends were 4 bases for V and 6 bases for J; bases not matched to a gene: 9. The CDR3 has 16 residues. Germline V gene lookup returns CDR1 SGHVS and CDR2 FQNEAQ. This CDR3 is CASSYQDRGSPGELFF. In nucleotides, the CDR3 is TGTGCCAGCAGCTACCAGGACAGGGGATCTCCCGGGGAGCTGTTTTTT.

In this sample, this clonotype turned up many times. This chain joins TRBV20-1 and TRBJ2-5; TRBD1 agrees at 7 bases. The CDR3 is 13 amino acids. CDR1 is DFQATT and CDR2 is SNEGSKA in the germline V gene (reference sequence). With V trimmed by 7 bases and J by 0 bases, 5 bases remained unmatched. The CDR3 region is CSVGTVNQETQYF. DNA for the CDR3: TGCAGTGTGGGGACAGTCAACCAAGAGACCCAGTACTTC.

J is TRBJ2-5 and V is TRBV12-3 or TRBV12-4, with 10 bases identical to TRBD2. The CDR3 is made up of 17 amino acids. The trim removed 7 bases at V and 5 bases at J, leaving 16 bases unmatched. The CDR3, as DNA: TGTGCCAGCATCCCCGCGAGGCTAGCGGGAGTCGGGGAGACCCAGTACTTC. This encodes CASIPARLAGVGETQYF.

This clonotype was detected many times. CDR3 in amino acids: CASSQDRTSEDTQYF. In DNA form, the CDR3 reads TGCGCCAGCAGCCAAGATCGAACTAGCGAGGATACGCAGTATTTT. This chain connects TRBV4-3 to TRBJ2-3, with TRBD2 identical over 7 bases. The CDR3 sequence is 15 residues long. J gave up 6 bases and V 0 bases, and 6 bases lay outside the gene matches. Germline CDR1 is LGHNA and CDR2 is YSLEER.

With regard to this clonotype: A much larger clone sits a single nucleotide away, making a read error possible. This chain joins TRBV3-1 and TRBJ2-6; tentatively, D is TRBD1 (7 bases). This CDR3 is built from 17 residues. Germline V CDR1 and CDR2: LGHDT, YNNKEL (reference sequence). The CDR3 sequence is CACSQLQGGSGANVLTF. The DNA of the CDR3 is TGTGCCTGCAGCCAACTTCAGGGGGGCTCTGGGGCCAACGTCCTGACTTTC.

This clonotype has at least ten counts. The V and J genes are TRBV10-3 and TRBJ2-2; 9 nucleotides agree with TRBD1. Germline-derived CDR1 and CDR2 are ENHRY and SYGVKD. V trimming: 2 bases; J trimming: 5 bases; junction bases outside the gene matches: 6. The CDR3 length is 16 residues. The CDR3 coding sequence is TGTGCCATCAGTGAGGCAGGACAGGGGAAAACCGGGGAGCTGTTTTTT. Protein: CAISEAGQGKTGELFF.

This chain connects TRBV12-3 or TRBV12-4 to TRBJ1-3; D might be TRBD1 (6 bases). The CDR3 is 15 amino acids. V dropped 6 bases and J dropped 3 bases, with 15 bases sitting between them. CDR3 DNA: TGTGCCAGCAGGCAAGGAGGGGGAGGTGGAAACACCATATATTTT. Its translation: CASRQGGGGGNTIYF.

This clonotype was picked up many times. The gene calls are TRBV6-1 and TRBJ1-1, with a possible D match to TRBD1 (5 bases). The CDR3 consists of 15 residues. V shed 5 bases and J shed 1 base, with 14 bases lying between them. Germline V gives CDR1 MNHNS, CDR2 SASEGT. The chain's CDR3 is CASSPGVTGNTEAFF. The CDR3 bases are TGTGCCAGCAGTCCGGGGGTAACGGGGAACACTGAAGCTTTCTTT.

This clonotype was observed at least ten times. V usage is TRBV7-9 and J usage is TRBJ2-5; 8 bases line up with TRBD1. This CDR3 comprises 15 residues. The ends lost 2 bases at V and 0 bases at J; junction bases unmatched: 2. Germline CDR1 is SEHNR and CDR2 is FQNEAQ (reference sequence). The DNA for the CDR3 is TGTGCCAGCAGCTTACGGACAGGGTACCAAGAGACCCAGTACTTC. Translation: CASSLRTGYQETQYF.

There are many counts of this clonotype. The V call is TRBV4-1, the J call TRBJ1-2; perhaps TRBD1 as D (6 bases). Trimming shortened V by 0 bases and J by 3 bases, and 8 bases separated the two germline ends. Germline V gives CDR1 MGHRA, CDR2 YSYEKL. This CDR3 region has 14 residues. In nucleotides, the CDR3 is TGCGCCAGCAGCCAAGATAGGACAGACTATGGCTACACCTTC. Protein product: CASSQDRTDYGYTF.

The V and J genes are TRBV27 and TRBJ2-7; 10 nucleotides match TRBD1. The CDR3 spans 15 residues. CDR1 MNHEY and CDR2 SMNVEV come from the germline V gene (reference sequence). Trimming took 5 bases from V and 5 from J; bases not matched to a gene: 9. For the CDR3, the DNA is TGTGCCAGCAGTCAAGGGACAGGGGCTAGGAACGAGCAGTACTTC. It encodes CASSQGTGARNEQYF.

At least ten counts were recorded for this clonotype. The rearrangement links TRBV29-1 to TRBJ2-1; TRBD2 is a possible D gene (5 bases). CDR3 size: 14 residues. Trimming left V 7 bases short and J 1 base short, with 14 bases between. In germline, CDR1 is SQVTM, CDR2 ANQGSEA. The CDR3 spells CSAPLADSYNEQFF. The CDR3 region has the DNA TGCAGCGCCCCCCTAGCTGATTCCTACAATGAGCAGTTCTTC.

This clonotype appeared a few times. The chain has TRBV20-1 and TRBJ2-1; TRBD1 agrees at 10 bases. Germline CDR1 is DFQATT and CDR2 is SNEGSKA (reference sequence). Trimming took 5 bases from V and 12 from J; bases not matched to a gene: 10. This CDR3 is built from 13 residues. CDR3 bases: TGCAGTGCTCCTTGGACAGGGGGTACGGGGCAGTTCTTC. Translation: CSAPWTGGTGQFF.